This record covers a single TCR beta chain. Germline-derived CDR1 and CDR2 are SGHAT and FQNNGV. This CDR3 is 12 amino acids long. Between the trimmed V and J ends, which lost 5 bases and 7 bases, there was a span of 11 bases. What was amplified from RNA transcripts were TCR beta CDR3 regions. The primer set for the first-round RT-PCR of the TCR CDR3 was HTBI. MiXCR, run by TCRdb on the multiplex PCR reads, gives a single entry per CDR3 protein. Among approximately 510,000 distinct CDR3 sequences listed, 46% were seen once. These data come from a study of T cells in Graves' hyperthyroidism and ophthalmopathy.

This clonotype was sampled from an adult woman with Graves' disease, either hyperthyroidism or ophthalmopathy (not recorded which). Sequencing was performed on peripheral blood or thyroid tissue (not recorded which). The rearrangement joins TRBV11-2 to TRBJ2-5, with D possibly matching TRBD2 (5 bases). The DNA of the CDR3 is TGTGCCAGCAGCCCGGGAAGCGGGACCCAGTACTTC. Protein product: CASSPGSGTQYF.